The next 26 T cell receptor beta chains were all read from a single sample in a study of spatial heterogeneity in lung cancer. TCRdb fed the 5' RACE reads into MiXCR, producing one record per CDR3 protein. This sample has fewer than 45,000 distinct CDR3 sequences, with under 8.5% found just once. Sample time point: sample taken at primary tumor resection. This specimen consisted of PBMCs, obtained at surgery. These receptors all stem from a female donor with early-stage non-small cell lung cancer.

This clonotype appeared many times. V is TRBV20-1 and J is TRBJ1-1; TRBD1 agrees at 8 bases. The CDR3 totals 13 residues. V was clipped by 4 bases and J by 4 bases; unmatched bases: 5. Germline lookup yields CDR1 DFQATT and CDR2 SNEGSKA (reference sequence). CDR3 amino acids: CSAKTGAATEAFF. The CDR3, as DNA: TGCAGTGCTAAGACAGGGGCGGCCACTGAAGCTTTCTTT.

In this sample, this clonotype turned up a few times. The CDR3 nucleotides read TGCGCCAGCAGCTTGGAGGGCTCCGGGACCCAGTACTTC. Protein: CASSLEGSGTQYF. The chain combines TRBV5-1 with TRBJ2-5; D not resolved. The CDR3 loop spans 13 amino acids. Between the trimmed V and J ends, which lost 0 bases and 7 bases, there was a span of 10 bases. The germline V gene encodes CDR1 SGHRS and CDR2 YFSETQ.

Only a few counts were recorded for this clonotype. This sequence joins TRBV6-2 or TRBV6-3 and TRBJ1-1; maybe TRBD1 (5 bases). The CDR3 contains 12 residues. Germline values: CDR1 MNHEY, CDR2 SVGEGT. V was trimmed by 6 bases and J by 10 bases, leaving 15 bases between them. The CDR3 coding sequence is TGTGCCAGCAGGGACGAGGGGAGAGCAGCTTTCTTT. Translated, it gives CASRDEGRAAFF.

The CDR3 here is CSARLWSGVEQFF. The CDR3 DNA follows: TGCAGTGCTAGGCTGTGGAGCGGTGTTGAGCAGTTCTTC. The chain has TRBV20-1 and TRBJ2-1; a possible D gene is TRBD2 (5 bases). V lost 3 bases to trimming and J lost 9 bases, with 15 bases between them. Germline V gene data show CDR1 as DFQATT and CDR2 as SNEGSKA (reference sequence). This CDR3 has 13 amino acids.

V and J are TRBV7-8 and TRBJ2-1, with TRBD2 matching 8 bases. V lost 5 bases and J lost 0; bases outside the gene matches: 6. The CDR3 is 16 residues long. Germline-derived CDR1 and CDR2 are SGHVS and FQNEAQ. The CDR3 loop is CASSGYSGNSYNEQFF. The CDR3 DNA is TGTGCCAGCAGCGGCTATAGCGGGAACTCCTACAATGAGCAGTTCTTC.

In its sample, this clonotype was seen many times. The chain carries TRBV19 and TRBJ2-7; D might be TRBD1 or TRBD2, each matching 5 bases. The CDR3 loop spans 13 amino acids. Germline V CDR1 and CDR2: LNHDA, SQIVND (reference sequence). Trimming pared 10 bases from V and 0 bases from J, leaving 13 bases between. The CDR3 sequence is CATKAGTSYEQYF. CDR3 nucleotides: TGTGCCACCAAAGCCGGGACCTCCTACGAGCAGTACTTC.

This clonotype appeared a few times. The rearrangement joins TRBV28 to TRBJ2-1; TRBD1 is a possible D gene (6 bases). From germline, CDR1 is MDHEN and CDR2 SYDVKM. The CDR3 totals 12 residues. V lost 4 bases and J 8 bases, leaving 9 bases between the germline ends. DNA for the CDR3: TGTGCCAGCAGTTGGGGGCGGGATGAGCAGTTCTTC. This encodes CASSWGRDEQFF. Using reference TRBV28 and TRBJ2-1 for the parts outside the CDR3, the full variable domain is DVKVTQSSRYLVKRTGEKVFLECVQDMDHENMFWYRQDPGLGLRLIYFSYDVKMKEKGDIPEGYSVSREKKERFSLILESASTNQTSMYLCASSWGRDEQFFGPGTRLTVL.

In its sample, this clonotype was seen many times. The V call is TRBV27, the J call TRBJ2-5; possibly TRBD2 for D (5 bases). CDR1 MNHEY and CDR2 SMNVEV come from the germline V gene (reference sequence). This CDR3 spans 15 amino acids. The V gene lost 3 bases and the J gene lost 5 bases, with 16 bases spanning the gap. CDR3 nucleotides: TGTGCCAGCAGTTTCGGGGAAATAGAAGGGGAGACCCAGTACTTC. Its translation is CASSFGEIEGETQYF.

This clonotype was seen a single time. This chain links TRBV5-1 with TRBJ2-7; D unclear. This CDR3 has 14 residues. Looked up from germline, CDR1 is SGHRS and CDR2 is YFSETQ. Trimming cost V 0 bases and J 1 base, with 8 bases left between them. This CDR3 is CASSLEPNSYEQYF. In DNA form, the CDR3 reads TGCGCCAGCAGCTTGGAGCCCAATTCCTACGAGCAGTACTTC.

This clonotype was recorded at least ten times. V is TRBV7-6 and J is TRBJ1-6, with a weak D call TRBD1 (6 bases). The CDR3 runs 15 residues. Germline V CDR1 and CDR2: SGHVS, FNYEAQ. V lost 5 bases, J lost 7 bases, and 15 bases lay in between. The DNA of the CDR3 is TGTGCCAGCAGCCTGCACAGGGCTTCGAATTCACCCCTCCACTTT. This encodes CASSLHRASNSPLHF.

This chain joins TRBV10-2 and TRBJ2-7, with D uncertain. CDR1 and CDR2 from the germline V gene are WSHSY and SAAADI. The V and J ends lost 2 bases and 1 base respectively, with 9 bases between them. This CDR3 is built from 14 residues. The CDR3 reads CASSEDGSSYEQYF. CDR3 sequence (DNA): TGCGCCAGCAGTGAGGATGGCTCATCCTACGAGCAGTACTTC.

This clonotype was counted between two and nine times. This chain links TRBV7-8 with TRBJ1-1; weak D call: TRBD1 (5 bases). The length of the CDR3 is 15 residues. Between the trimmed V and J ends, which lost 1 base and 0 bases, there was a span of 9 bases. CDR1 is SGHVS and CDR2 is FQNEAQ in the germline V gene. CDR3 loop: CASSLVGGLNTEAFF. In DNA, the CDR3 is TGTGCCAGCAGCTTAGTTGGGGGTTTGAACACTGAAGCTTTCTTT. Variable domain in full (rest from reference TRBV7-8 and TRBJ1-1): GAGVSQSPRYKVAKRGQDVALRCDPISGHVSLFWYQQALGQGPEFLTYFQNEAQLDKSGLPSDRFFAERPEGSVSTLKIQRTQQEDSAVYLCASSLVGGLNTEAFFGQGTRLTVV.

This clonotype was detected ten times or more. The chain recombines TRBV6-1 with TRBJ1-5; D is possibly TRBD1 (6 bases). Trimming cost V 7 bases and J 2 bases, with 18 bases left between them. Germline V CDR1 and CDR2: MNHNS, SASEGT. CDR3 length: 16 residues. CDR3 sequence reads: CASTRPARTGNQPQHF. The DNA of the CDR3 is TGTGCCAGCACCCGGCCTGCCCGGACAGGCAATCAGCCCCAGCATTTT.

Concerning this clonotype itself: Given a much more abundant clone one base away, this may be a read error. V gene TRBV6-1 combines with J gene TRBJ1-1; perhaps TRBD1 as D (6 bases). The CDR3 has 13 residues. Per the germline V gene, CDR1 is MNHNS and CDR2 is SASEGT. The CDR3 sequence: CVSSSDRNTEAFF. The CDR3 DNA sequence: TGTGTCAGCAGCTCGGACAGGAACACTGAAGCTTTCTTT.

The chain joins TRBV30 to TRBJ2-3; D uncertain. Trimming removed 6 bases at V and 1 base at J, with 17 bases between. CDR3 length: 15 amino acids. CDR1 and CDR2 from the germline V gene are GTSNPN and SVGIG (reference sequence). Here the CDR3 reads CACPARSRGTDTQYF. CDR3 bases: TGTGCCTGCCCTGCCCGGTCTCGGGGCACAGATACGCAGTATTTT.

This clonotype has ten or more counts. The chain joins TRBV11-2 to TRBJ1-4; D call uncertain. This CDR3 is built from 13 residues. Germline assignment: CDR1 SGHAT and CDR2 FQNNGV. Trimming cost V 0 bases and J 4 bases, with 3 bases left between them. CDR3 residues: CASSLDINEKLFF. The CDR3 DNA follows: TGTGCCAGCAGCTTAGATATTAATGAAAAACTGTTTTTT.

This clonotype was picked up one time. The chain carries TRBV20-1 and TRBJ2-3; D might be TRBD1 or TRBD2, each matching 6 bases. With 5 bases removed from V and 4 bases from J, the gap between germline ends came to 25 bases. Germline CDR1 reads DFQATT; CDR2 reads SNEGSKA (reference sequence). The CDR3 has 17 amino acids. Here the CDR3 DNA reads TGCAGTGCTTCAGGCGGGACAACCTCTAAGATCCCAGATACGCAGTATTTT. Encoded protein: CSASGGTTSKIPDTQYF.

This clonotype was counted many times. This chain joins TRBV27 and TRBJ2-7; no clear D. The germline CDR1 and CDR2 sequences are MNHEY and SMNVEV (reference sequence). This CDR3 contains 13 residues. The ends were cut back, 1 base at V and 2 bases at J, with 6 bases in the middle. The CDR3 DNA reads TGTGCCAGCAGTTTATATGAACCCTACGAGCAGTACTTC. This encodes CASSLYEPYEQYF.

The genes are TRBV12-3 or TRBV12-4 and TRBJ2-5; D ambiguous. Trimming shortened V by 4 bases and J by 4 bases, and 16 bases separated the two germline ends. This CDR3 is 15 amino acids long. CDR3 sequence reads: CASSSVDGFAETQYF. In nucleotides, the CDR3 is TGTGCCAGCAGTTCCGTTGACGGGTTCGCAGAGACCCAGTACTTC.

Many counts were recorded for this clonotype. The gene calls are TRBV6-2 or TRBV6-3 and TRBJ2-1; 16 bases map to TRBD2. J gave up 5 bases and V 5 bases, and 6 bases lay outside the gene matches. Germline lookup yields CDR1 MNHEY and CDR2 SVGEGT. The length of the CDR3 is 17 residues. The CDR3 bases are TGTGCCAGCAGTGGGGGACTAGCGGGAGGGCAAAACAATGAGCAGTTCTTC. Translating gives CASSGGLAGGQNNEQFF.

This chain connects TRBV27 to TRBJ2-5; unclear D gene. Trimming shortened V by 5 bases and J by 2 bases, and 12 bases separated the two germline ends. From germline, CDR1 is MNHEY and CDR2 SMNVEV (reference sequence). CDR3 length: 14 amino acids. CDR3 protein: CASSQMSYQETQYF. DNA for the CDR3: TGTGCCAGCAGTCAAATGAGTTATCAAGAGACCCAGTACTTC.

In its sample, this clonotype was seen many times. The chain couples TRBV5-4 to TRBJ1-1; weak D call: TRBD1 (5 bases). V was cut by 2 bases and J by 4 bases, with 12 bases left in between. CDR3 length: 14 residues. Germline V lookup: CDR1 SGHNT, CDR2 YYREEE (reference sequence). CDR3: CASSFGRGGTEAFF. In nucleotides, the CDR3 is TGTGCCAGCAGCTTCGGAAGGGGAGGCACTGAAGCTTTCTTT.

The chain is built from TRBV5-4 and TRBJ2-5; 7 bases line up with TRBD1. The V gene's germline CDR1 is SGHNT and CDR2 YYREEE (reference sequence). The CDR3 extends over 14 amino acids. Trimming cost V 0 bases and J 3 bases; bases outside gene matches: 2. CDR3 protein: CASSLGGQKETQYF. The DNA for the CDR3 is TGTGCCAGCAGCTTGGGGGGACAGAAAGAGACCCAGTACTTC. Together with reference TRBV5-4 and TRBJ2-5, the CDR3 gives the full variable domain: ETGVTQSPTHLIKTRGQQVTLRCSSQSGHNTVSWYQQALGQGPQFIFQYYREEENGRGNFPPRFSGLQFPNYSSELNVNALELDDSALYLCASSLGGQKETQYFGPGTRLLVL.

This clonotype was seen repeatedly, ten times or more. The rearrangement links TRBV24-1 to TRBJ1-2; 9 nucleotides match TRBD1. The CDR3 spans 17 residues. The V gene's germline CDR1 is KGHDR and CDR2 SFDVKD. V was pared by 1 base and J by 7 bases, with 12 bases of the junction left unmatched. The CDR3 sequence: CATSDFPWGTGGSGYTF. The CDR3 DNA sequence: TGTGCCACCAGTGATTTCCCCTGGGGAACAGGGGGCTCTGGCTACACCTTC.

This sequence joins TRBV28 and TRBJ1-1, with a weak D call TRBD1 (5 bases). CDR3 size: 15 residues. The V and J ends lost 0 bases and 1 base respectively, with 9 bases between them. Germline CDR1 MDHEN, CDR2 SYDVKM. The DNA of the CDR3 is TGTGCCAGCAGTTTATGGGGGCTCCCGAACACTGAAGCTTTCTTT. Amino acid sequence: CASSLWGLPNTEAFF.

This clonotype was counted only a few times. CDR3: CASSSLANTGELFF. For the CDR3, the DNA is TGTGCCAGCAGTTCTCTCGCGAACACCGGGGAGCTGTTTTTT. The V and J genes are TRBV5-4 and TRBJ2-2, with D unresolved. The CDR3 runs 14 residues. Germline values: CDR1 SGHNT, CDR2 YYREEE (reference sequence). V dropped 5 bases and J dropped 0 bases, with 8 bases sitting between them.